This T cell receptor beta chain came from a study of shared clonotypes between healthy human individuals. The sample holds a few counts of this clone. When replicate PCRs were run on sorted subsets, they used around 0.2 ug DNA, around 33,000 T cell genomes. Clones were read by immunoSEQ multiplex PCR, and TCRdb kept only the in-frame ones, dropping some. This table holds 1 million to 1.2 million clones, roughly 77% found once. The CDR3 contains 15 residues. Trimming took 10 bases from V and 12 from J; bases not matched to a gene: 20. CDR1 is SGHTA, CDR2 FQGNSA, per germline. Sequenced input: memory CD4+ T cells from PBMCs. Indicated subset: CD45RA-negative fraction. The rearrangement uses TRBV7-2 and TRBJ2-1; TRBD2 matches 8 bases. This receptor was obtained from a man between 18 and 35 years old in good health. Some clones in this sample may be carry-over from other donors' samples. CDR3 sequence: CATEPLGREVNPQFF. The CDR3 nucleotides read TGTGCCACGGAACCCCTCGGGCGGGAGGTTAATCCGCAGTTCTTC.